The 16 T cell receptor beta chains in this list originate from one sample, sequenced in a study of CD4 T cells in relation to SARS-CoV-2 and coronaviruses. CD4+ T cells from unexposed donors were obtained before the COVID-19 pandemic (2011-2018). CD4+ T cells were isolated from the cells after more than 8 days of culture. Their antigen targets remain unknown. Assay used: immunoSEQ multiplex PCR; TCRdb lists only in-frame clones, some missing. The top ten hold approximately 14% of the sample, which has tens of thousands of clones, roughly 74% seen once. The source material was CD4+ T cells from PBMCs, cultured in vitro. These receptor sequences come from a human donor in good health.

This clone was picked up a small number of times. The chain couples TRBV30 to TRBJ1-1; D ambiguous. V lost 5 bases and J 0 bases, leaving 16 bases between the germline ends. Per the germline V gene, CDR1 is GTSNPN and CDR2 is SVGIG (reference sequence). The CDR3 consists of 15 residues. The CDR3 DNA follows: TGTGCCTGGGCCCCGTCAAGCCTAATGAACACTGAAGCTTTCTTT. It translates to CAWAPSSLMNTEAFF.

J is TRBJ2-1 and V is TRBV9, with D possibly matching TRBD2 (6 bases). Germline CDR1 and CDR2: SGDLS and YYNGEE. This CDR3 spans 15 amino acids. Trimming removed 0 bases at V and 3 bases at J, with 10 bases between. For the CDR3, the DNA is TGTGCCAGCAGCGTAGACGGGGGAATCTACAATGAGCAGTTCTTC. It yields the protein CASSVDGGIYNEQFF. Variable domain in full (rest from reference TRBV9 and TRBJ2-1): DSGVTQTPKHLITATGQRVTLRCSPRSGDLSVYWYQQSLDQGLQFLIQYYNGEERAKGNILERFSAQQFPDLHSELNLSSLELGDSALYFCASSVDGGIYNEQFFGPGTRLTVL.

In this sample, this clone turned up a few times. This chain joins TRBV9 and TRBJ2-2; no definite D call. Germline loops: CDR1 SGDLS, CDR2 YYNGEE. CDR3 length equals 14 residues. Trimming took 0 bases from V and 6 from J, leaving 9 bases between them. Here the CDR3 reads CASSVALTPGELFF. The DNA of the CDR3 is TGTGCCAGCAGCGTAGCTCTGACACCCGGGGAGCTGTTTTTT.

The rearrangement links TRBV30 to TRBJ2-3, with 9 positions matching TRBD2. This CDR3 region has 13 residues. Germline CDR1 reads GTSNPN; CDR2 reads SVGIG (reference sequence). The V and J ends lost 5 bases and 5 bases, in that order; junction bases with no gene match: 5. In nucleotides, the CDR3 is TGTGCCTGGGTAGCGGGAGAAGTAGATACGCAGTATTTT. This gives the protein CAWVAGEVDTQYF.

The rearrangement joins TRBV10-2 to TRBJ2-7; 10 bases align to TRBD1. The V and J ends lost 3 bases and 4 bases, in that order; junction bases with no gene match: 6. The V gene's germline CDR1 is WSHSY and CDR2 SAAADI. The CDR3 is made up of 15 amino acids. The CDR3 coding sequence is TGCGCCAGCAGTGACCCGGGGACAGGGGATTACGAGCAGTACTTC. Encoded protein: CASSDPGTGDYEQYF.

The V gene is TRBV3-1 (or the pseudogene TRBV3-2), the J gene TRBJ2-7, with a possible D match to TRBD2 (7 bases). The CDR3 is made up of 17 amino acids. V dropped 5 bases and J dropped 3 bases, with 23 bases sitting between them. Germline assignment: CDR1 LGHDT and CDR2 YNNKEL (reference sequence). The CDR3 coding sequence is TGTGCCAGCAGCACCAGGGAGTCGAGGGGGGGGGACTACGAGCAGTACTTC. Residues: CASSTRESRGGDYEQYF.

The rearrangement uses TRBV24-1 and TRBJ1-6, with D unclear. Germline V gene lookup returns CDR1 KGHDR and CDR2 SFDVKD. This CDR3 is 13 amino acids long. The V gene lost 6 bases and the J gene lost 7 bases, with 9 bases spanning the gap. CDR3 in DNA: TGTGCCACCAGTCAGACGGGAAATTCACCCCTCCACTTT. This translates into CATSQTGNSPLHF.

V gene TRBV11-2 combines with J gene TRBJ1-3; D is ambiguous. CDR3 size: 17 residues. The germline V and J ends were trimmed by 5 bases and 2 bases, with 19 bases remaining between them. From germline, CDR1 is SGHAT and CDR2 FQNNGV. The CDR3 sequence is CASSPAKNQGTGNTIYF. CDR3 DNA sequence: TGTGCCAGCAGCCCCGCGAAAAACCAAGGGACTGGAAACACCATATATTTT.

The rearrangement joins TRBV5-5 to TRBJ2-3, with 12 bases aligning to TRBD2. Germline-derived CDR1 and CDR2 are SGHKS and YYEKEE (reference sequence). The J segment lost 6 bases and the V segment lost 4 bases, leaving 9 bases of the junction unmatched. This CDR3 is 16 amino acids long. In DNA form, the CDR3 reads TGTGCCAGCAGCGCGACACTAGCGGGGGGCGGGGATACGCAGTATTTT. Amino acids: CASSATLAGGGDTQYF.

The chain has TRBV5-4 and TRBJ2-3; 7 nucleotides align to TRBD2. CDR3 length: 16 amino acids. After removal of 0 bases from V and 3 bases from J, the junction contained 7 bases not matched to a gene. CDR1 and CDR2 from the germline V gene are SGHNT and YYREEE (reference sequence). CDR3 sequence (DNA): TGTGCCAGCAGCTTGGGCGGGAGAAGCAATACAGATACGCAGTATTTT. It translates to CASSLGGRSNTDTQYF.

This chain links TRBV6-6 with TRBJ2-6; maybe TRBD1 (6 bases). V shed 8 bases and J shed 0 bases, with 14 bases lying between them. CDR1 is MNHNY and CDR2 is SVGAGI in the germline V gene (reference sequence). This CDR3 comprises 16 residues. CDR3 amino acids: CASGINRDSGANVLTF. The CDR3, as DNA: TGTGCCAGCGGGATAAACAGGGACTCTGGGGCCAACGTCCTGACTTTC.

The chain carries TRBV5-1 and TRBJ2-2; possible D gene TRBD2, 6 bases. This CDR3 is 17 amino acids long. V lost 0 bases and J 1 base, leaving 13 bases between the germline ends. Germline loops: CDR1 SGHRS, CDR2 YFSETQ. CDR3 protein: CASSLAQGGMNTGELFF. CDR3 coding DNA: TGCGCCAGCAGCTTGGCCCAGGGAGGCATGAACACCGGGGAGCTGTTTTTT.

This sequence joins TRBV6-5 and TRBJ2-5; 8 bases are shared with TRBD2. Germline CDR1 reads MNHEY; CDR2 reads SVGAGI. With 6 bases clipped from V and 2 bases from J, the junction kept 5 bases outside the gene matches. The CDR3 consists of 14 residues. CDR3 in amino acids: CASSDAGGQETQYF. The CDR3 nucleotides are TGTGCCAGCAGCGACGCGGGAGGTCAAGAGACCCAGTACTTC.

The table lists this clone with a few counts. The chain joins TRBV11-2 to TRBJ2-1; a weak D match, TRBD2 (6 bases). CDR1 is SGHAT and CDR2 is FQNNGV in the germline V gene. V lost 0 bases and J 5 bases, leaving 17 bases between the germline ends. CDR3 length: 17 amino acids. The CDR3 sequence: CASSLDFGTGVHNEQFF. For the CDR3, the DNA is TGTGCCAGCAGCTTAGACTTCGGGACTGGGGTCCACAATGAGCAGTTCTTC.

The chain is built from TRBV30 and TRBJ1-4; weak D call: TRBD1 (5 bases). The V end was cut by 2 bases, the J end by 8 bases, with 12 bases between. This CDR3 region has 13 residues. Per germline, CDR1 GTSNPN and CDR2 SVGIG (reference sequence). The CDR3 region is CAWSRGVREKLFF. The CDR3 DNA sequence: TGTGCCTGGAGTCGAGGGGTTCGCGAAAAACTGTTTTTT.

This clone appeared once. This chain connects TRBV5-8 to TRBJ2-7; D ambiguous. From germline, CDR1 is SGHTS and CDR2 YDEGEE. V was clipped by 0 bases and J by 3 bases, with 10 bases between them. This CDR3 comprises 14 residues. CDR3: CASSLDGRNYEQYF. The CDR3 nucleotides are TGTGCCAGCAGCTTGGATGGCAGAAACTACGAGCAGTACTTC.